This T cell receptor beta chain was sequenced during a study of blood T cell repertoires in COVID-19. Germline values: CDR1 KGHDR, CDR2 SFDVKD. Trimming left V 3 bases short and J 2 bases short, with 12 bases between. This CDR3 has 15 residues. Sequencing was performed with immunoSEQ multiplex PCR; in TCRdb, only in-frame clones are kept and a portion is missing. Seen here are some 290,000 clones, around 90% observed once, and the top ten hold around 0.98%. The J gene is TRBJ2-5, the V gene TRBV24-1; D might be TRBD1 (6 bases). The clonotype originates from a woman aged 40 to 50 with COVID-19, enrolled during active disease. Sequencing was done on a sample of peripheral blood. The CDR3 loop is CATSDRWTVQETQYF. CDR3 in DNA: TGTGCCACCAGTGATCGATGGACAGTGCAAGAGACCCAGTACTTC.